The source of this T cell receptor beta chain is a study of blood T cell repertoires in COVID-19. Profiled with immunoSEQ multiplex PCR; TCRdb holds only in-frame clones, not every one. This sample has 130,000 or so clones, with 84% found just once. The CDR3 has 15 amino acids. Trimming at V came to 3 bases and at J to 4 bases, leaving 4 bases not matched to a gene. Per germline, CDR1 SGHKS and CDR2 YYEKEE (reference sequence). This study enrolled people aged about 18 to 100 from around 26 US geographic areas. Participants had their cohort set by participant-reported clinical history. Cohort 3 donors counted as recovered after two negative PCRs, clearance, or resolved symptoms.

This sequence originates from a woman in her 30s who had recovered from COVID-19. This chain links TRBV5-5 with TRBJ2-3; 11 bases match TRBD2. The source material was PBMCs or T cells enriched from blood (not recorded which). CDR3 sequence: CASSYSGRAADTQYF. The CDR3 DNA is TGTGCCAGCAGCTATAGCGGGAGGGCCGCAGATACGCAGTATTTT.